A single sample gave rise to the 26 T cell receptor beta chains below, sequenced in a study of cytomegalovirus exposure and HLA in healthy donors. PCR amplification relied on 60 Vbeta primers (plus 13 Jbeta primers). TCRdb's table, derived via immunoSEQ multiplex PCR, lists solely in-frame clones and lacks some. This table holds about 160,000 clones, approximately 79% found once. Sequenced input: PBMCs. The receptors were sampled from a woman between 45 and 60 years old in good health and CMV-seropositive.

V and J are TRBV7-9 and TRBJ2-3, with TRBD2 matching over 7 bases. The CDR3 is 14 amino acids. With 8 bases clipped from V and 6 bases from J, the junction kept 11 bases outside the gene matches. CDR1 is SEHNR, CDR2 FQNEAQ, per germline (reference sequence). The CDR3 sequence is CASSHAGEWDTQYF. CDR3 nucleotide sequence: TGTGCCAGCTCTCACGCGGGGGAATGGGATACGCAGTATTTT.

This chain connects TRBV7-9 to TRBJ1-6; 7 nucleotides line up with TRBD1. Germline trimming cut 9 bases from V and 5 bases from J; bases unmatched to any gene: 13. This CDR3 comprises 16 residues. Germline V gene sequence: CDR1 SEHNR, CDR2 FQNEAQ (reference sequence). CDR3 nucleotide sequence: TGTGCCAGTACCGAAAAAGAGGGGGCGCATAATTCACCCCTCCACTTT. Its protein product is CASTEKEGAHNSPLHF.

The gene calls are TRBV4-1 and TRBJ2-2; D ambiguous. Trimming cost V 0 bases and J 1 base, with 12 bases left between them. The CDR3 covers 17 residues. Germline V gene lookup returns CDR1 MGHRA and CDR2 YSYEKL. The DNA of the CDR3 is TGCGCCAGCAGCCAAGAGATTACGCGATTGAACACCGGGGAGCTGTTTTTT. Protein: CASSQEITRLNTGELFF.

For the CDR3, the DNA is TGTGCCAGCAGCTTGGGTTGGACAGACAACACTGAAGCTTTCTTT. This sequence encodes CASSLGWTDNTEAFF. This sequence joins TRBV11-2 and TRBJ1-1, with a weak D call TRBD1 (6 bases). CDR3 length: 15 amino acids. CDR1 SGHAT and CDR2 FQNNGV come from the germline V gene. V gave up 3 bases and J gave up 2 bases, with 13 bases separating them.

V usage is TRBV4-1 and J usage is TRBJ2-7, with 7 nucleotides matching TRBD1. Trimming removed 3 bases from V and 0 bases from J; junction bases left unmatched: 5. Per the germline V gene, CDR1 is MGHRA and CDR2 is YSYEKL. The CDR3 runs to 15 residues. For the CDR3, the DNA is TGCGCCAGCAGCCAGCGGACAGGAAGCTCCTACGAGCAGTACTTC. Amino acids: CASSQRTGSSYEQYF.

The V and J genes are TRBV10-2 and TRBJ2-7, with D perhaps TRBD1 (5 bases). CDR1 and CDR2 from the germline V gene are WSHSY and SAAADI. This CDR3 is 12 amino acids long. The V end lost 10 bases, the J end lost 5 bases, and 15 bases lay between the germline ends. CDR3 sequence reads: CATTWGRDEQYF. CDR3 bases: TGCGCCACCACCTGGGGCCGCGACGAGCAGTACTTC.

The chain uses TRBV2 and TRBJ1-2; tentative D call: TRBD1 (5 bases). From germline, CDR1 is SNHLY and CDR2 FYNNEI. The CDR3 sequence is 15 residues long. V was shortened by 4 bases and J by 5 bases, with 17 bases between the two germline ends. CDR3 sequence: CASSADSPIAYGYTF. The DNA for the CDR3 is TGTGCCAGCAGTGCAGACAGCCCAATTGCTTATGGCTACACCTTC.

V is TRBV28 and J is TRBJ2-4; D unclear. The CDR3 loop spans 9 amino acids. The germline V and J ends were trimmed by 6 bases and 14 bases, with 8 bases remaining between them. CDR1 is MDHEN, CDR2 SYDVKM, per germline. The CDR3 region is CASRPDEYF. CDR3 DNA sequence: TGTGCCAGCAGACCAGATGAGTACTTC.

A word on this clone: Other nucleotide sequences in the sample specify the same CDR3. The chain carries TRBV5-1 and TRBJ2-5, with a weak D call TRBD2 (6 bases). Germline loops: CDR1 SGHRS, CDR2 YFSETQ. The length of the CDR3 is 14 residues. Trimming left V 2 bases short and J 2 bases short, with 10 bases between. CDR3 in amino acids: CASSFGGTQETQYF. The DNA for the CDR3 is TGCGCCAGCAGCTTTGGGGGGACTCAAGAGACCCAGTACTTC.

The V gene is TRBV18, the J gene TRBJ1-2; TRBD1 is a possible D gene (5 bases). V was pared by 6 bases and J by 7 bases, with 27 bases between. The germline V gene encodes CDR1 KGHSH and CDR2 LQKENI. This CDR3 has 17 amino acids. The CDR3 protein is CASSSFVGQGFPAGYTF. DNA for the CDR3: TGTGCCAGCTCGTCTTTCGTCGGCCAGGGCTTTCCTGCTGGCTACACCTTC.

V usage is TRBV28 and J usage is TRBJ1-1; D is undetermined. CDR3 length equals 10 residues. CDR1 is MDHEN and CDR2 is SYDVKM in the germline V gene. Trimming shortened V by 6 bases and J by 11 bases, and 10 bases separated the two germline ends. CDR3 DNA sequence: TGTGCCAGCAGAAGCGGTGAGGCTTTCTTT. It translates to CASRSGEAFF.

The genes are TRBV20-1 and TRBJ2-3; a possible D gene is TRBD1 (5 bases). From germline, CDR1 is DFQATT and CDR2 SNEGSKA (reference sequence). This CDR3 is 11 amino acids long. Trimming took 7 bases from V and 1 from J, leaving 6 bases between them. CDR3 protein: CSVGGTDTQYF. CDR3 nucleotide sequence: TGCAGTGTAGGGGGCACAGATACGCAGTATTTT.

The genes are TRBV10-2 and TRBJ2-7; a possible D gene is TRBD2 (5 bases). The CDR3 is 13 amino acids. Per germline, CDR1 WSHSY and CDR2 SAAADI. V was clipped by 9 bases and J by 2 bases, with 14 bases between them. Written as DNA, the CDR3 is TGCGCCAGTACGGACTTCTCAACCTACGAGCAGTACTTC. This encodes CASTDFSTYEQYF.

This clone was observed a handful of times. The CDR3 region is CATSREGSGTEAFF. CDR3 in DNA: TGTGCCACCAGCAGAGAGGGGTCAGGGACTGAAGCTTTCTTT. This chain connects TRBV15 to TRBJ1-1; tentative D call: TRBD1 (5 bases). Germline V gene sequence: CDR1 LNHNV, CDR2 YYDKDF (reference sequence). CDR3 length: 14 residues. The V end was cut by 0 bases, the J end by 5 bases, with 10 bases between.

The rearrangement links TRBV2 to TRBJ1-1; 7 positions match TRBD1. This CDR3 has 15 amino acids. V lost 6 bases, J lost 1 base, and 8 bases stayed unmatched. CDR1 is SNHLY and CDR2 is FYNNEI in the germline V gene. The DNA of the CDR3 is TGTGCCAGCAGACGACAGGGTCTGGGGAACACTGAAGCTTTCTTT. Translation gives CASRRQGLGNTEAFF.

The V and J genes are TRBV9 and TRBJ2-3; 12 bases are shared with TRBD1. CDR3 length: 16 residues. V shed 7 bases, J shed 5 bases, and the junction held 11 bases outside the gene matches. CDR1 and CDR2 from the germline V gene are SGDLS and YYNGEE. This CDR3 is CASEGLGQGAGDTQYF. For the CDR3, the DNA is TGTGCCAGCGAAGGTCTGGGACAGGGGGCGGGAGATACGCAGTATTTT.

This chain links TRBV28 with TRBJ1-2; possibly TRBD1 for D (6 bases). V was clipped by 8 bases and J by 2 bases, with 12 bases between them. CDR1 is MDHEN, CDR2 SYDVKM, per germline. The CDR3 consists of 13 residues. CDR3 residues: CASVGGGNYGYTF. As DNA, the CDR3 is TGTGCCAGCGTAGGGGGGGGCAACTATGGCTACACCTTC.

The CDR3 region is CASSTLRGGGGYTF. CDR3 coding DNA: TGTGCCAGCAGTACGCTCCGAGGGGGAGGGGGCTACACCTTC. The chain has TRBV28 and TRBJ1-2, with D possibly TRBD1 on 6 matching bases. Looked up from germline, CDR1 is MDHEN and CDR2 is SYDVKM. The CDR3 loop spans 14 amino acids. Trimming cost V 5 bases and J 8 bases, with 18 bases left between them.

This clone has only a few counts. The V and J genes are TRBV4-1 and TRBJ2-1, with D possibly TRBD1 on 6 matching bases. Germline V lookup: CDR1 MGHRA, CDR2 YSYEKL. The CDR3 totals 17 residues. V lost 4 bases to trimming and J lost 6 bases, with 22 bases between them. The CDR3: CASSLLAGAGTGNEQFF. The CDR3 DNA reads TGCGCCAGCAGCCTTCTGGCAGGGGCGGGTACTGGCAATGAGCAGTTCTTC.

The chain has TRBV5-4 and TRBJ1-1; 9 nucleotides match TRBD1. This CDR3 contains 15 residues. Trimming at V came to 1 base and at J to 3 bases, leaving 4 bases not matched to a gene. Germline assignment: CDR1 SGHNT and CDR2 YYREEE (reference sequence). Here the CDR3 DNA reads TGTGCCAGCAGCTTGATGACAGGGGGGGACACTGAAGCTTTCTTT. It yields the protein CASSLMTGGDTEAFF.

The rearrangement uses TRBV20-1 and TRBJ1-1; D uncertain. The CDR3 totals 11 residues. Between the trimmed V and J ends, which lost 1 base and 6 bases, there was a span of 6 bases. Germline-derived CDR1 and CDR2 are DFQATT and SNEGSKA (reference sequence). The CDR3 DNA reads as TGCAGTGCTAGAGTAGCGGCTGAAGCTTTCTTT. Protein sequence: CSARVAAEAFF.

The J gene is TRBJ1-3, the V gene TRBV7-6; D call uncertain. Germline V lookup: CDR1 SGHVS, CDR2 FNYEAQ. Trimming took 4 bases from V and 6 from J, leaving 4 bases between them. This CDR3 comprises 11 residues. The CDR3 is CASSSQNTIYF. The DNA of the CDR3 is TGTGCCAGCAGCTCACAAAACACCATATATTTT. Drawing the rest from reference TRBV7-6 and TRBJ1-3, the complete variable domain is GAGVSQSPRYKVTKRGQDVALRCDPISGHVSLYWYRQALGQGPEFLTYFNYEAQQDKSGLPNDRFSAERPEGSISTLTIQRTEQRDSAMYRCASSSQNTIYFGEGSWLTVV.

This chain joins TRBV29-1 and TRBJ2-7, with 8 bases that match TRBD1. Germline V gene sequence: CDR1 SQVTM, CDR2 ANQGSEA. V shed 6 bases, J shed 1 base, and the junction held 14 bases outside the gene matches. The CDR3 runs to 16 residues. As DNA, the CDR3 is TGCAGCGTATGGCTGGCAGGGGGCCTTAGATCCTACGAGCAGTACTTC. This encodes CSVWLAGGLRSYEQYF.

This chain uses TRBV11-2 with TRBJ2-3, with 10 bases fitting TRBD2. The germline CDR1 and CDR2 sequences are SGHAT and FQNNGV. After removal of 3 bases from V and 3 bases from J, the junction contained 6 bases not matched to a gene. The CDR3 has 16 residues. CDR3: CASSLISGGATDTQYF. CDR3 bases: TGTGCCAGCAGCTTGATAAGCGGGGGGGCTACAGATACGCAGTATTTT.

The chain joins TRBV9 to TRBJ2-7, with 10 bases lining up with TRBD2. CDR1 is SGDLS, CDR2 YYNGEE, per germline. V lost 0 bases and J lost 5; bases outside the gene matches: 8. This CDR3 has 16 amino acids. CDR3: CASSVGSSGSSDEQYF. The CDR3 DNA reads TGTGCCAGCAGCGTAGGGTCTAGCGGGAGCTCGGACGAGCAGTACTTC.

In this sample, this clone turned up a few times. The chain employs TRBV5-1 and TRBJ2-3; D unresolved. Germline assignment: CDR1 SGHRS and CDR2 YFSETQ. Trimming stripped 0 bases from V and 0 bases from J, with 5 bases between. The CDR3 is 14 amino acids. The CDR3 region is CASSLATSTDTQYF. The CDR3 DNA sequence: TGCGCCAGCAGCTTGGCGACTAGCACAGATACGCAGTATTTT.